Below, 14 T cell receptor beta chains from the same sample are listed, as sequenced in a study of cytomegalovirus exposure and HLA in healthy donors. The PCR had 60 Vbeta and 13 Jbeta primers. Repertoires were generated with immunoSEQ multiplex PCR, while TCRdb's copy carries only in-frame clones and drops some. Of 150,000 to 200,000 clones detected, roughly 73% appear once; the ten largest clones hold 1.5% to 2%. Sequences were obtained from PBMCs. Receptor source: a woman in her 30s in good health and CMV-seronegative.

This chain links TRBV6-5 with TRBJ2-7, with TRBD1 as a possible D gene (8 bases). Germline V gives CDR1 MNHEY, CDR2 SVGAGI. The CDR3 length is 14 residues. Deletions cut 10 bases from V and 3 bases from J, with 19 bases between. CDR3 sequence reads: CAIRRQGTIYEQYF. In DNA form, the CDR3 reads TGTGCCATCCGCCGACAGGGGACTATCTACGAGCAGTACTTC.

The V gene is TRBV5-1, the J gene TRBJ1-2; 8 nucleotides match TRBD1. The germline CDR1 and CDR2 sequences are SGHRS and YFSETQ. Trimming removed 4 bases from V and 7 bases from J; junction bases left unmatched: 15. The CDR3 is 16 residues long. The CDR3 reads CASSVGGRGPMGGYTF. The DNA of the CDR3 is TGCGCCAGCAGCGTGGGGGGCAGGGGGCCGATGGGTGGCTACACCTTC. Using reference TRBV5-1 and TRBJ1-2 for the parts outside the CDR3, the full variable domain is KAGVTQTPRYLIKTRGQQVTLSCSPISGHRSVSWYQQTPGQGLQFLFEYFSETQRNKGNFPGRFSGRQFSNSRSEMNVSTLELGDSALYLCASSVGGRGPMGGYTFGSGTRLTVV.

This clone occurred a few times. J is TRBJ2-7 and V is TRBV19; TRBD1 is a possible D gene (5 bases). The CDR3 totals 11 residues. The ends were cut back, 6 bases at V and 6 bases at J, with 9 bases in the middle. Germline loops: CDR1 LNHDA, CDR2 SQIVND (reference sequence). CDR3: CASRGAGEQYF. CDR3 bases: TGTGCCAGTAGAGGGGCTGGCGAGCAGTACTTC.

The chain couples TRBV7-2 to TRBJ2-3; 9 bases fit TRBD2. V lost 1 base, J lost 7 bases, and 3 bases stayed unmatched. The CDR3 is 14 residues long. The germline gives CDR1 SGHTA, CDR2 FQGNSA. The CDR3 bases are TGTGCCAGCAGCTTAGTGCGGGAGGGACATACGCAGTATTTT. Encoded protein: CASSLVREGHTQYF.

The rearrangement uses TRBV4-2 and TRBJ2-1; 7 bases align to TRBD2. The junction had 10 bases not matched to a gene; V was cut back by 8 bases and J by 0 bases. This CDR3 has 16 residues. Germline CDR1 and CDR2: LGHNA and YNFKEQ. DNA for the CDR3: TGTGCCAGCGGACCGGGGGGATATAGCTCCTACAATGAGCAGTTCTTC. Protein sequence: CASGPGGYSSYNEQFF.

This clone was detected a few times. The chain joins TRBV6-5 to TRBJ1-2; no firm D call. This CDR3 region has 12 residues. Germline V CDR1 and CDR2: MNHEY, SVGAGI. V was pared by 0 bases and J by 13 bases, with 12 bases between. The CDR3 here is CASSYSGRHTTF. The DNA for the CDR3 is TGTGCCAGCAGTTACTCTGGCAGGCATACCACCTTC.

The CDR3 loop reads CSVGQVETQYF. The CDR3 bases are TGCAGCGTGGGACAGGTAGAGACCCAGTACTTC. The chain carries TRBV29-1 and TRBJ2-5; 8 bases agree with TRBD1. The CDR3 runs to 11 residues. V shed 6 bases, J shed 4 bases, and the junction held 1 base outside the gene matches. Germline assignment: CDR1 SQVTM and CDR2 ANQGSEA.

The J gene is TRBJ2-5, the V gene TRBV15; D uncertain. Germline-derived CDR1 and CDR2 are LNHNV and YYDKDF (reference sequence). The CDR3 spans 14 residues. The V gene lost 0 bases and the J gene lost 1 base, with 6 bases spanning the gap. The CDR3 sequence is CATSRDQAQETQYF. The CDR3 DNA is TGTGCCACCAGCAGAGATCAGGCCCAAGAGACCCAGTACTTC. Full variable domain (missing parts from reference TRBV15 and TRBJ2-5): DAMVIQNPRYQVTQFGKPVTLSCSQTLNHNVMYWYQQKSSQAPKLLFHYYDKDFNNEADTPDNFQSRRPNTSFCFLDIRSPGLGDTAMYLCATSRDQAQETQYFGPGTRLLVL.

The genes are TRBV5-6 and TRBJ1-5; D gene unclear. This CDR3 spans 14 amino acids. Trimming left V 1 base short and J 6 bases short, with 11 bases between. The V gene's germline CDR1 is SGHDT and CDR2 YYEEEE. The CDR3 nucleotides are TGTGCCAGCAGCTTGTTCCGAGGCGGTCAGCCCCAGCATTTT. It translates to CASSLFRGGQPQHF.

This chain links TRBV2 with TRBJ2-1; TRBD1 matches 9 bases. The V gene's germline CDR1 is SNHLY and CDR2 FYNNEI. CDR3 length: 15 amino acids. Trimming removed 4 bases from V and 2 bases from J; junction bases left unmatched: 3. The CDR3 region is CASSGQGGTYNEQFF. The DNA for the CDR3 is TGTGCCAGCAGTGGACAGGGGGGGACCTACAATGAGCAGTTCTTC.

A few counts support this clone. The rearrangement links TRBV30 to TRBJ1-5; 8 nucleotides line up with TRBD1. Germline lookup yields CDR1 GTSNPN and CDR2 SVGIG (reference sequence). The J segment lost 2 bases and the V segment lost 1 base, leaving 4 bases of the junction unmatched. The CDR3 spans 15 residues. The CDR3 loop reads CAWSARTGRNQPQHF. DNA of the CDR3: TGTGCCTGGAGTGCCCGGACAGGGCGCAATCAGCCCCAGCATTTT.

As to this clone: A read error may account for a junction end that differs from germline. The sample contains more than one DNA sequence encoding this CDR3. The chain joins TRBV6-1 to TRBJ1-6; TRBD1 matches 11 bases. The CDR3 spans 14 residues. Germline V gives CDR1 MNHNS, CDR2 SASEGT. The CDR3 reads CASSSDRGLSPLHF. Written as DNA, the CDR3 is TGTGCCAGCAGTTCGGACAGGGGGCTATCACCTCTCCACTTT.

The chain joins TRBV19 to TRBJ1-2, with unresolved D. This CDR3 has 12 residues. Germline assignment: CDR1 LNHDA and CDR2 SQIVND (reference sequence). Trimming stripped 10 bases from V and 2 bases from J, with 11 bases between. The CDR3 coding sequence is TGTGCCACAAGAGAACGGAACTATGGCTACACCTTC. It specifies CATRERNYGYTF.

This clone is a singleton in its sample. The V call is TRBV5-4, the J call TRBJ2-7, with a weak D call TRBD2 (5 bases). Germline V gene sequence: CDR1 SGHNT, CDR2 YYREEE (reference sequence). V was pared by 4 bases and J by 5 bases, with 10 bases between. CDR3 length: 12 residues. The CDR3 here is CASSPDFNEQYF. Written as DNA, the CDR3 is TGTGCCAGCAGCCCGGACTTTAACGAGCAGTACTTC.